The 8 T cell receptor beta chains below come from one sample, sequenced in a study of shared clonotypes between healthy human individuals. The repertoire was sequenced with immunoSEQ multiplex PCR; TCRdb's copy has only in-frame clones and lacks some. Here the sample spans over 1.5 million clones, around 98% being singletons. What was sequenced was naive CD4+ T cells sorted from blood. The sample's subset: CD45RA+ positively selected. These receptors came from a man between 25 and 39 years old in good health.

The rearrangement joins TRBV10-3 to TRBJ1-2; tentatively, D is TRBD1 (5 bases). Germline lookup yields CDR1 ENHRY and CDR2 SYGVKD. The CDR3 has 13 residues. The V end was cut by 0 bases, the J end by 8 bases, with 10 bases between. The CDR3 region is CAISESGVGGYTF. DNA for the CDR3: TGTGCCATCAGTGAGTCGGGGGTTGGAGGCTACACCTTC.

The chain links TRBV5-1 to TRBJ1-2; 7 bases are shared with TRBD1. This CDR3 region has 14 residues. CDR1 and CDR2 (germline): SGHRS, YFSETQ. J gave up 2 bases and V 7 bases, and 8 bases lay outside the gene matches. CDR3 nucleotide sequence: TGCGCCAGCTACACGACAGGGTCAAACTATGGCTACACCTTC. Its protein is CASYTTGSNYGYTF. Drawing the rest from reference TRBV5-1 and TRBJ1-2, the complete variable domain is KAGVTQTPRYLIKTRGQQVTLSCSPISGHRSVSWYQQTPGQGLQFLFEYFSETQRNKGNFPGRFSGRQFSNSRSEMNVSTLELGDSALYLCASYTTGSNYGYTFGSGTRLTVV.

The sample holds one count of this clone. The chain links TRBV5-1 to TRBJ2-6; 7 nucleotides match TRBD1. J gave up 2 bases and V 0 bases, and 5 bases lay outside the gene matches. From germline, CDR1 is SGHRS and CDR2 YFSETQ. The CDR3 length is 17 residues. The CDR3 region has the DNA TGCGCCAGCAGCTTGGAGGCAGGGGGTACTGGGGCCAACGTCCTGACTTTC. This translates into CASSLEAGGTGANVLTF.

This clone was recorded only once. Other DNA sequences from this sample encode an identical CDR3 as well. V usage is TRBV28 and J usage is TRBJ2-7, with TRBD2 identical over 12 bases. CDR3 length: 15 amino acids. In germline, CDR1 is MDHEN, CDR2 SYDVKM. V dropped 3 bases and J dropped 0; count of bases not matched to a gene: 0. CDR3 sequence reads: CASSLTSGSSYEQYF. DNA for the CDR3: TGTGCCAGCAGTTTGACTAGCGGGAGCTCCTACGAGCAGTACTTC.

This clone was observed a single time. Other DNA variants within this sample encode the same CDR3. The chain employs TRBV5-1 and TRBJ2-7, with a tentative D call TRBD2 (6 bases). The germline CDR1 and CDR2 sequences are SGHRS and YFSETQ. With 0 bases removed from V and 0 bases from J, the gap between germline ends came to 10 bases. The CDR3 covers 15 residues. CDR3 loop: CASSLGGASSYEQYF. The CDR3 DNA reads TGCGCCAGCAGCTTGGGCGGGGCCAGCTCCTACGAGCAGTACTTC.

This chain links TRBV7-7 with TRBJ2-5, with D perhaps matching TRBD1 (6 bases). V was pared by 0 bases and J by 5 bases, with 13 bases between. Germline V gene sequence: CDR1 SSHAT, CDR2 FNYEAQ (reference sequence). This CDR3 region has 15 residues. CDR3 nucleotide sequence: TGTGCCAGCAGCTTAGCACCCAGGGGAGAGGAGACCCAGTACTTC. This gives the protein CASSLAPRGEETQYF.

The gene calls are TRBV19 and TRBJ2-1; TRBD2 matches 8 bases. V gave up 5 bases and J gave up 4 bases; unmatched junction bases: 13. The CDR3 has 17 residues. CDR1 and CDR2 from the germline V gene are LNHDA and SQIVND (reference sequence). CDR3 DNA: TGTGCCAGTAGTGCAATTTCCGGGACTAGGGGATACAATGAGCAGTTCTTC. Its translation is CASSAISGTRGYNEQFF.

The genes are TRBV7-8 and TRBJ2-5; D remains ambiguous. V was pared by 5 bases and J by 5 bases, with 21 bases between. CDR1 is SGHVS and CDR2 is FQNEAQ in the germline V gene. The CDR3 is 16 amino acids. The CDR3, as DNA: TGTGCCAGCAGCATAGGCAGGTCGACCTTGATGGAGACCCAGTACTTC. Its translation is CASSIGRSTLMETQYF.